These 13 T cell receptor beta chains were all obtained from the same sample, sequenced in a study of blood T cell repertoires in COVID-19. Produced via immunoSEQ multiplex PCR; TCRdb's table is partial and in-frame only. The data contain fewer than 250,000 clones, approximately 91% of them singletons. The specimen was peripheral blood. These receptors originate from a man between 60 and 75 years old who had recovered from COVID-19.

The chain employs TRBV5-1 and TRBJ2-7; TRBD2 aligns across 13 bases. The CDR3 length is 16 residues. Germline V gene lookup returns CDR1 SGHRS and CDR2 YFSETQ. Unmatched junction bases numbered 9, after V lost 7 bases and J lost 2 bases. The CDR3, as DNA: TGCGCCAGCGGCCCTAGGACTAGCGGGGGAACCTACGAGCAGTACTTC. Encoded protein: CASGPRTSGGTYEQYF.

This rearrangement joins TRBV2 to TRBJ1-6; TRBD1 agrees at 8 bases. The CDR3 has 15 amino acids. Losses at the gene ends were 4 bases for V and 14 bases for J; bases not matched to a gene: 13. The germline CDR1 and CDR2 sequences are SNHLY and FYNNEI. The CDR3 region is CASSGQGQPLSSLHF. CDR3 nucleotide sequence: TGTGCCAGCAGTGGACAGGGGCAGCCGTTGAGCTCCCTCCACTTT. The complete variable domain, with remaining parts taken from reference TRBV2 and TRBJ1-6, reads EPEVTQTPSHQVTQMGQEVILRCVPISNHLYFYWYRQILGQKVEFLVSFYNNEISEKSEIFDDQFSVERPDGSNFTLKIRSTKLEDSAMYFCASSGQGQPLSSLHFGNGTRLTVT.

The rearrangement links TRBV27 to TRBJ1-2, with 10 nucleotides matching TRBD1. The length of the CDR3 is 18 residues. Germline V gene data show CDR1 as MNHEY and CDR2 as SMNVEV (reference sequence). Germline trimming cut 4 bases from V and 1 base from J; bases unmatched to any gene: 12. In DNA form, the CDR3 reads TGTGCCAGCAGTTACCGACAGGGGGCTAGTGGAGGTAACTATGGCTACACCTTC. It translates to CASSYRQGASGGNYGYTF.

The V and J genes are TRBV2 and TRBJ1-1; D unclear. This CDR3 has 14 residues. Looked up from germline, CDR1 is SNHLY and CDR2 is FYNNEI. V was trimmed by 0 bases and J by 1 base, leaving 6 bases between them. The DNA of the CDR3 is TGTGCCAGCAGTGAAGCGCGCGGGAACACTGAAGCTTTCTTT. Its translation: CASSEARGNTEAFF. Filled out from reference TRBV2 and TRBJ1-1, the complete variable domain reads EPEVTQTPSHQVTQMGQEVILRCVPISNHLYFYWYRQILGQKVEFLVSFYNNEISEKSEIFDDQFSVERPDGSNFTLKIRSTKLEDSAMYFCASSEARGNTEAFFGQGTRLTVV.

The chain combines TRBV29-1 with TRBJ2-2; TRBD1 matches at 7 bases. The trim removed 3 bases at V and 5 bases at J, leaving 3 bases unmatched. This CDR3 region has 13 residues. The germline V gene encodes CDR1 SQVTM and CDR2 ANQGSEA. The CDR3 DNA follows: TGCAGCGTTGATCCGACAGGGACCGGGGAGCTGTTTTTT. Residues: CSVDPTGTGELFF.

V usage is TRBV19 and J usage is TRBJ2-7; D may be TRBD2 (6 bases). CDR3 length: 15 amino acids. V was cut by 5 bases and J by 6 bases, with 20 bases left in between. Germline-derived CDR1 and CDR2 are LNHDA and SQIVND (reference sequence). The CDR3 DNA reads TGTGCCAGTAGTGCTTCTTCGGGGGTATCAGGCGAGCAGTACTTC. Protein sequence: CASSASSGVSGEQYF.

The chain has TRBV30 and TRBJ1-1; D possibly corresponds to TRBD1 (5 bases). Germline CDR1 is GTSNPN and CDR2 is SVGIG (reference sequence). The V end was cut by 1 base, the J end by 8 bases, with 14 bases between. The CDR3 runs 13 residues. The CDR3 reads CAWSDTGGREAFF. The CDR3 DNA follows: TGTGCCTGGAGTGACACGGGGGGACGAGAAGCTTTCTTT. The whole variable domain, remainder taken from reference TRBV30 and TRBJ1-1, is SQTIHQWPATLVQPVGSPLSLECTVEGTSNPNLYWYRQAAGRGLQLLFYSVGIGQISSEVPQNLSASRPQDRQFILSSKKLLLSDSGFYLCAWSDTGGREAFFGQGTRLTVV.

The chain employs TRBV9 and TRBJ2-1; 12 nucleotides align to TRBD2. The length of the CDR3 is 16 residues. Losses at the gene ends were 0 bases for V and 12 bases for J; bases not matched to a gene: 10. Germline V gene lookup returns CDR1 SGDLS and CDR2 YYNGEE. The CDR3, as DNA: TGTGCCAGCAGCGTAGATCCTAGCGGGGGGGCTGGAAGGCAGTTCTTC. It yields the protein CASSVDPSGGAGRQFF.

This rearrangement joins TRBV27 to TRBJ1-3; D might be TRBD1 (5 bases). This CDR3 contains 15 residues. Deletions cut 5 bases from V and 9 bases from J, with 20 bases between. The germline CDR1 and CDR2 sequences are MNHEY and SMNVEV (reference sequence). CDR3 loop: CASSGGVRGDGTIYF. CDR3 bases: TGTGCCAGCAGTGGGGGGGTTAGGGGAGACGGCACCATATATTTT.

V usage is TRBV10-3 and J usage is TRBJ1-1; TRBD1 aligns across 8 bases. V lost 5 bases, J lost 1 base, and 3 bases stayed unmatched. The CDR3 runs 14 residues. Germline V gene data show CDR1 as ENHRY and CDR2 as SYGVKD. The CDR3 bases are TGTGCCATCAGTCCTGGACAGGGGAACACTGAAGCTTTCTTT. Translated: CAISPGQGNTEAFF.

The chain is built from TRBV12-3 or TRBV12-4 and TRBJ1-2; D gene unclear. V lost 7 bases, J lost 2 bases, and 8 bases lay in between. The CDR3 is made up of 12 amino acids. The CDR3 sequence: CASKEANYGYTF. Written as DNA, the CDR3 is TGTGCCAGCAAGGAGGCCAACTATGGCTACACCTTC.

The chain employs TRBV5-1 and TRBJ2-7; the D gene is possibly TRBD1 (6 bases). Trimming removed 0 bases from V and 6 bases from J, with 13 bases in between. In germline, CDR1 is SGHRS, CDR2 YFSETQ. This CDR3 contains 14 residues. This CDR3 is CASSLDIRGGEQYF. CDR3 coding DNA: TGCGCCAGCAGCTTGGATATCAGGGGCGGCGAGCAGTACTTC. Based on the CDR3 plus reference TRBV5-1 and TRBJ2-7, the full variable domain is KAGVTQTPRYLIKTRGQQVTLSCSPISGHRSVSWYQQTPGQGLQFLFEYFSETQRNKGNFPGRFSGRQFSNSRSEMNVSTLELGDSALYLCASSLDIRGGEQYFGPGTRLTVT.

The chain joins TRBV15 to TRBJ2-1; D is perhaps TRBD2 (5 bases). The CDR3 length is 16 residues. V lost 2 bases and J 3 bases, leaving 14 bases between the germline ends. The germline CDR1 and CDR2 sequences are LNHNV and YYDKDF (reference sequence). CDR3 coding DNA: TGTGCCACCAGCAGACCTAGCAGCGGTTACTACAATGAGCAGTTCTTC. As protein: CATSRPSSGYYNEQFF.